Here is one TCR beta chain with its context. This clonotype is a singleton in its sample. Its antigen is still unknown. Per-nucleotide qualities are absent, and no much larger clonotype sits a single base away. Evidence from one read is weak. Trimming accounts for 4 bases at V and 4 bases at J, while the number of junction bases matched to no gene is 5. The CDR3 covers 14 residues, taking in both the cysteine and the phenylalanine. The retained sequence is limited to the CDR3, 42 bases, with the frame set at the first base. The germline V gene (reference sequence) supplies CDR1 SGHNT and CDR2 YYREEE. This record belongs to a study of vaccination and CD4 T cells after COVID-19 (dated 2022 in TCRdb). Study-wide context: SARS-CoV-2 positivity had been established in the convalescent patients by nasal swab PCR, and mild disease was recorded in roughly 9 of these patients and severe disease in one. The convalescent cohort included six males and four females, with two Hispanic individuals, seven Caucasians, two Asians and one multiracial person. Each participant got two doses of either the Pfizer-BioNTech BNT162b2 vaccine (n=8) or the Moderna mRNA-1273 vaccine (n=2). Post-COVID blood samples were collected from convalescent patients a median of around 100 days after diagnosis, with a range of roughly 30 to 161 days. Post-vaccine blood samples were obtained a median of about 72 days after the second vaccine dose, with a range of about 12 to 241 days. For stimulating the cultures, overlapping spike peptide pools were used, derived from SARS-CoV-2 as well as from the common cold coronaviruses HCoV-NL63, HCoV-OC43 and HCoV-229E. Control cultures received a CEFX viral epitope pool as the positive control, an HIV-1 Nef peptide pool as the negative control, or no peptide. The spike-specific CD4+ TCR repertoire was compared before and after mRNA vaccination in ten to eleven COVID-19 convalescent patients and a handful of infection-naive healthy vaccine recipients. Overall study results and their limits: Nearly all vaccine-specific clones in convalescent patients (304 of 307) were mono-reactive for SARS-CoV-2 spike rather than cross-reactive with common cold coronaviruses. Relatively few convalescent patients were included in the study, and early timepoints after natural infection were not analyzed. Among the post-vaccine SARS-CoV-2-reactive clones in convalescent patients, a median approximately 90% showed up only after vaccination, which suggests vaccine-specific priming. An increase in the median number of SARS-CoV-2-reactive clonotypes from 20 to 25 after infection to 35 to 40 after vaccination was observed, but the change was not found to be significant.

The treatment or condition label, as the study defines it: approximately 10-day PBMC culture with coronavirus spike peptide pools or control peptides (ViraFEST assay). To expand antigen-specific T cells with peptide pools and then pick out the expanded clonotypes through TCR sequencing, the study relied on the ViraFEST assay. Positive SARS-CoV-2 PCR tests in the convalescent patients dated from March to December 2020, before Alpha, Beta and Delta variants emerged in the United States. Each well held around 1.9 million PBMCs cultured with around 10 ug/ml peptide pools in IMDM containing roughly 5% human AB serum and 7.5 to 10 IU/ml IL-2. On days 3 and 7, half of the culture medium was replaced with fresh IL-2-containing medium. After approximately eleven days of culture, CD4+ T cells were isolated by negative selection with the EasySep CD4+ T cell isolation kit. Ficoll-Paque Plus gradient centrifugation was used to isolate PBMCs from whole blood, and the isolated PBMCs were then either used fresh or cryopreserved at -140C. Culture conditions were generally each tested in triplicate wells.

The library was produced with PCR. At the Johns Hopkins FTIC core, DNA from the cultured CD4+ T cells underwent TCR sequencing with the Oncomine TCR Beta short-read assay. The QIAamp micro DNA kit was used to extract genomic DNA from the cultured CD4+ T cells. Oncomine TCR Beta libraries made from cultured CD4+ T cells were pooled using unique dual indexes and sequenced on an Illumina iSeq 100. The authors' pipeline ran thus. Non-productive sequences were removed, and CDR3s not starting with C, not ending with F or W, or shorter than 7 amino acids were discarded. Antigen-specific clonotypes were identified using the MANAFEST web application through comparison of peptide-stimulated wells with reference and other culture wells. Positive clones required FDR below 0.05, an odds ratio above 5, and productive frequency above 0.1% in at least two of three replicate wells. A clonotype counted as cross-reactive if it showed significant expansion both in the SARS-CoV-2 spike wells and in at least one common cold coronavirus spike condition. Similarity between CDR3 sequences was evaluated in R version 3.6.1 using Levenshtein distances (stringdist) and unrooted phylogenetic trees (ape). TCRdb trimmed public reads at Q25 via fastp, called clones via MiXCR and kept in-frame beta chains. Rows matching on CDR3 protein sequence are summarized as one entry with the most common DNA and genes. It is TCRdb's table, rather than the study itself, that gives the V and J calls and clone size. The sample includes about 3,500 distinct CDR3 sequences, with roughly 31% observed a single time. The ten top clones hold approximately 31% of the sample.

The TCR sequence derives from a human donor who had recovered from COVID-19. Sequencing was carried out using CD4+ T cells from blood, cultured in vitro. The rearranged segments are TRBV5-4 and TRBJ2-5; TRBD1 agrees with 9 junctional bases. The base sequence is TGTGCCAGCAGCACAACAGGGGGCCCAGAGACCCAGTACTTC. Its translation reads: CASSTTGGPETQYF. The reference TRBV5-4 and TRBJ2-5 proteins fill in what lies around the CDR3, so the full variable domain reads ETGVTQSPTHLIKTRGQQVTLRCSSQSGHNTVSWYQQALGQGPQFIFQYYREEENGRGNFPPRFSGLQFPNYSSELNVNALELDDSALYLCASSTTGGPETQYFGPGTRLLVL.